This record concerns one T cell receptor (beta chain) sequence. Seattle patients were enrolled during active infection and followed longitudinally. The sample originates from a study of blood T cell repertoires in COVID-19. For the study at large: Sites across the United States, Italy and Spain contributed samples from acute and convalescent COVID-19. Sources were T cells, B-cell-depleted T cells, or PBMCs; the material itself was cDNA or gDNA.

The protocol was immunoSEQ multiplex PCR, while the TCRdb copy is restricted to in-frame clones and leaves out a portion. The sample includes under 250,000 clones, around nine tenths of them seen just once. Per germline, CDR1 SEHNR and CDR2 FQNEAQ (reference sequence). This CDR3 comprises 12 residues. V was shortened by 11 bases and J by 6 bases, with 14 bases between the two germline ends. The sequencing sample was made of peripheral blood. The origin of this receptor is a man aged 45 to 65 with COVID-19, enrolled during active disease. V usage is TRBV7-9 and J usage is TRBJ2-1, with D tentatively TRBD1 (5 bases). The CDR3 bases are TGTGCCCTCACCGGAGACAGCAATGAGCAGTTCTTC. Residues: CALTGDSNEQFF.